The rows below give T cell receptor beta chains drawn from one sample of a study of CD8+ T cells in alopecia areata. Libraries were prepared by immunoSEQ multiplex PCR; TCRdb keeps only in-frame clonotypes and omits some of them. Of about 5,500 clones listed, about 60% are singletons. Source: skin, taken at week 0. These receptors originate from a human donor with alopecia areata. The CDR3 runs from the conserved cysteine through the conserved F or W. The D gene is left open where the match is weak. Clone sizes are given selectively: once, few, many, or a class where the clone is expanded.

v_gene	abundance	j_gene	d_gene	CDR3aa	CDR3nt
TRBV19	.	TRBJ2-7	.	CASSTRTVDEQYF	TGTGCCAGTAGTACTCGGACAGTCGACGAGCAGTACTTC
TRBV5-1	.	TRBJ2-7	TRBD1	CASSLVGTAYEQYF	TGCGCCAGCAGCTTGGTAGGGACAGCTTACGAGCAGTACTTC
TRBV30	.	TRBJ1-1	TRBD1	CAWNPGYSRGQRTEAFF	TGTGCCTGGAATCCTGGCTACTCGAGGGGGCAGAGGACTGAAGCTTTCTTT
TRBV30	.	TRBJ2-2	.	CAWSVSGTITGELFF	TGTGCCTGGAGTGTTAGTGGGACAATCACCGGGGAGCTGTTTTTT
TRBV7-9	.	TRBJ2-7	TRBD2	CASSPQRGGTRGYEQYF	TGTGCCAGCAGCCCCCAGCGGGGGGGAACCCGGGGGTACGAGCAGTACTTC
TRBV4-1	once	TRBJ2-1	.	CASSQEIGEQFF	TGCGCCAGCAGCCAAGAAATAGGGGAGCAGTTCTTC
TRBV5-5	.	TRBJ1-2	.	CASSPDLNYGYTF	TGTGCCAGCAGCCCGGACCTAAACTATGGCTACACCTTC
TRBV5-5	.	TRBJ1-1	.	CASTDLGGLTEAFF	TGTGCCAGCACCGATTTAGGGGGTCTCACTGAAGCTTTCTTT
TRBV5-6	.	TRBJ1-4	.	CASSLIATNEKLFF	TGTGCCAGCAGCTTGATTGCAACTAATGAAAAACTGTTTTTT
TRBV5-1	.	TRBJ2-1	TRBD2	CASSLIWGSGGLRSSYNEQFF	TGCGCCAGCAGCTTGATTTGGGGTAGCGGGGGGCTCAGGAGCTCCTACAATGAGCAGTTCTTC
TRBV18	.	TRBJ1-1	.	CASSLGTAGDTEAFF	TGTGCCAGCTCACTCGGGACCGCCGGGGACACTGAAGCTTTCTTT
TRBV6-9	few	TRBJ2-2	.	CASSYEVNTGELFF	TGTGCCAGCAGTTATGAGGTTAACACCGGGGAGCTGTTTTTT
TRBV7-9	.	TRBJ1-1	.	CASSGKLRLGTEAFF	TGTGCCAGCAGCGGCAAACTCAGGCTCGGGACTGAAGCTTTCTTT
TRBV19	.	TRBJ1-2	.	CASSAPRPKADYGYTF	TGTGCCAGTAGTGCGCCCCGTCCGAAGGCGGACTATGGCTACACCTTC
TRBV13	few	TRBJ2-7	.	CASSQTGIPPYEQYF	TGTGCCAGCAGCCAGACGGGTATCCCTCCCTACGAGCAGTACTTC
TRBV4-2	.	TRBJ2-1	TRBD1	CASSASRDRSSPEQFF	TGTGCCAGCAGCGCGAGCCGGGACAGGAGTTCCCCTGAGCAGTTCTTC
TRBV6-5	.	TRBJ2-2	.	CASSINTGELFF	TGTGCCAGCAGTATAAACACCGGGGAGCTGTTTTTT
TRBV2	.	TRBJ1-2	TRBD1	CASSGTGTYGYTF	TGTGCCAGCTCGGGGACAGGGACTTATGGCTACACCTTC
TRBV4-3	few	TRBJ2-1	TRBD1	CASSQTGTGRNEQFF	TGCGCCAGCAGCCAAACCGGGACAGGGAGGAATGAGCAGTTCTTC
TRBV2	.	TRBJ2-2	.	CASSDVINTGELFF	TGTGCCAGCAGTGATGTCATCAACACCGGGGAGCTGTTTTTT
TRBV19	.	TRBJ2-5	.	CASSTNSQGKGQETQYF	TGTGCCAGTAGTACTAATAGTCAGGGGAAGGGACAAGAGACCCAGTACTTC
TRBV6-4	.	TRBJ2-5	.	CASSYGGRGGQETQYF	TGTGCCAGCAGTTACGGCGGTCGGGGAGGACAAGAGACCCAGTACTTC
TRBV11-2	few	TRBJ1-1	.	CASSSSAGAFF	TGTGCCAGCAGCTCCTCGGCTGGAGCTTTCTTT
TRBV20-1	few	TRBJ2-7	TRBD1	CSATTGVEQYF	TGCAGTGCAACCACAGGGGTCGAGCAGTACTTC
TRBV14	once	TRBJ2-1	TRBD2	CASSQGGLAREQFF	TGTGCCAGCAGCCAAGGGGGACTAGCTCGGGAGCAGTTCTTC
TRBV28	.	TRBJ1-6	.	CASSGGTGENSPLHF	TGTGCCAGCAGTGGGGGTACAGGAGAAAATTCACCCCTCCACTTT
TRBV7-8	.	TRBJ2-3	.	CASSLEFAGTDTQYF	TGTGCCAGCAGCTTAGAGTTTGCAGGCACAGATACGCAGTATTTT
TRBV9	.	TRBJ2-3	TRBD2	CASSVGIGGGVTDTQYF	TGTGCCAGCAGCGTAGGAATTGGCGGGGGGGTCACAGATACGCAGTATTTT
TRBV14	.	TRBJ2-1	TRBD2	CASSQEPKAGRTYNEQFF	TGTGCCAGCAGCCAGGAACCTAAAGCGGGGAGGACCTACAATGAGCAGTTCTTC
TRBV7-2	few	TRBJ2-2	.	CASSLDQITGELFF	TGTGCCAGCAGCTTGGATCAAATCACCGGGGAGCTGTTTTTT
TRBV6-9	.	TRBJ1-2	.	CASSGFNREGTF	TGTGCCAGCAGTGGATTCAACAGGGAAGGCACCTTC
TRBV9	.	TRBJ2-7	.	CASSVVPSSYEQYF	TGTGCCAGCAGCGTAGTCCCGAGCTCCTACGAGCAGTACTTC
TRBV18	.	TRBJ2-5	.	CASSPNQETQYF	TGTGCCAGCTCACCAAATCAAGAGACCCAGTACTTC
TRBV6-5	few	TRBJ1-2	.	CASSYTGNNYGYTF	TGTGCCAGCAGTTATACGGGGAATAACTATGGCTACACCTTC